This T cell receptor beta chain was obtained from a study of shared clonotypes between healthy human individuals (dated by TCRdb to between 2020 and 2021). Broadly, across the study: The cohort included three men and a couple of women between 18 and 49 years of age. For each donor, CD4 naive and CD4 memory were each run on three plates, CD8 naive on two plates, and CD8 memory on one plate. To estimate repertoire size and how much clonotype sharing occurs between individuals, the study deeply sequenced the blood TCR repertoires of five healthy adults. Different laboratories and diverse techniques were used to prepare libraries and sequence TCR repertoires, to increase sequencing depth and limit assay-specific biases. Leukapheresis yielded between about 0.85 and 10 billion PBMCs per donor. Study-level results and caveats: The small number of donors limited the genetic and exposure-history diversity represented. Around 5% of naive CD4, roughly 3.6% of naive CD8, roughly 2.5% of memory CD4, and 0.35% to 0.4% of memory CD8 clonotypes were shared across a few donors. Even with the large sequencing depth, rarefaction of the sorted-subset datasets indicated that sequencing was incomplete. Higher generation probabilities were observed for clonotypes shared by all four sorted-subset donors than for non-shared clonotypes. Estimated clonotype richness was generally larger for naive than for memory subsets. Only blood was sampled, and tissue TCR repertoires likely differ from those in blood. Based on pairwise subsampling, the degree of clonotype sharing among donors was expected to be affected by sequencing depth.

The CDR3 holds 14 amino acids from the cysteine to the phenylalanine. Only CDR3 DNA remains: 42 bases, in frame from the first base. CDR1 and CDR2 (SGHAT, FQNNGV) derive from the germline V gene. Trimming at the junction amounts to 1 base on V and 5 bases on J, and the germline ends lie 10 bases apart. TCR CDR3 regions were amplified from genomic DNA by multiplex PCR using the deep immunoSEQ assay. Extracted genomic DNA from each cell subset was distributed evenly across all wells of several immunoSEQ 96-well plates, and each plate was treated as a replicate. For sorted subsets, each replicate PCR was loaded with 200 to 250 ng genomic DNA, equivalent to some 31,000 T cell genomes. Purified libraries were quantified with a Qubit 3.0 fluorometer, sized on a Bioanalyzer 2100, and re-quantified with the KAPA Library Quantification kit. Every immunoSEQ 96-well plate was sequenced on a separate single-read 150-cycle Illumina NextSeq 550 flow cell. In the authors' own workflow: Because the immunoSEQ output included only junctional sequences and no quality scores, the filtering could not be the same as the filtering used for full-length reads. To assign V/J genes and CDR3, sequences were annotated using PyIR, a Python wrapper for IgBLAST v1.9, with IMGT germline references. Reads were removed for weak V/J assignments (E-value above 1e-6), missing CDR3, stop codons, out-of-frame junctions, or ambiguous translated residues. V3J clonotypes were defined as sequences sharing the same inferred V gene, J gene, and CDR3 amino acid sequence. Percentage overlap between repertoires was computed as shared unique clonotypes divided by the size of the smaller repertoire. Repertoire richness was assessed with RTK rarefaction, the Chao1 estimator, and Recon v2.1 estimates of unobserved clonotypes. Generation probabilities for all TCRbeta clonotypes obtained by the gDNA method from a handful of donors were computed using OLGA. Entries here come from immuneACCESS through TCRdb and include only in-frame sequences with V and J called. Some clones fail to appear in such tables; in the studies checked, an unresolved V gene covers under half of the shortfall, and the cause of the remainder is unknown. V, J and clone size are taken as reported in that table, and D and trimming were inferred from the DNA itself. The sample table records fewer than 350,000 clones; 87% of these occur just once. The ten largest clones add up to about 17% of the sample.

A word on this clone: The specificity of this receptor is unknown. No much larger clone is present one base from it, and per-base qualities are unavailable.

The donors were healthy, HIV-negative adults with no recently reported acute infections or vaccinations. All donors were Caucasian adults living in Nashville, Tennessee, USA. CD8 memory samples consisted of magnetically selected CD45RO+ cells combined with CCR7-negative CD45RA+ effector memory (TemRA) cells. Blood was collected by leukapheresis, and PBMCs were isolated by Ficoll-Histopaque density gradient centrifugation and then cryopreserved in liquid nitrogen vapor phase. Analytical flow cytometry was used to check the purity and quantity of each magnetically sorted T cell population. Genomic DNA was isolated from each sorted fraction and quantified by UV absorbance on a Nanodrop 2000c.

Sequences were obtained from memory CD8+ T cells sorted from blood. According to the study, the label for this sample's cell subset or site signals: CD45RO+ cells pooled with CCR7-negative TemRA cells. The chain employs TRBV11-2 and TRBJ2-3; the D gene is possibly TRBD2, with 6 bases matching. This sequence was found in a man aged 18 to 35 in good health. The nucleotide sequence reads as follows: TGTGCCAGCAGCTTAGGCGGGGCGGGAGATACGCAGTATTTT. Translated, this is CASSLGGAGDTQYF.